The clone carrying this T cell receptor (beta chain) showed up just once. Sequencing was performed with immunoSEQ multiplex PCR; in TCRdb, only in-frame clones are kept and a portion is missing. The data hold 2,000 to 2,500 clones, with about 30% observed a single time. These data are taken from a study of T cells in localized non-small cell lung cancer. V was shortened by 8 bases and J by 0 bases, with 14 bases between the two germline ends. Germline assignment: CDR1 MDHEN and CDR2 SYDVKM. The CDR3 covers 16 residues. The sequenced sample was normal lung tissue next to the tumor, obtained before any cancer treatment. The chain joins TRBV28 to TRBJ1-6; perhaps TRBD1 as D (6 bases). The sequence came from a man aged 40 to 69 with stage I lung adenocarcinoma. DNA of the CDR3: TGTGCCAGCGGGGGGGGCAGGAGCTCCTATAATTCACCCCTCCACTTT. It yields the protein CASGGGRSSYNSPLHF.